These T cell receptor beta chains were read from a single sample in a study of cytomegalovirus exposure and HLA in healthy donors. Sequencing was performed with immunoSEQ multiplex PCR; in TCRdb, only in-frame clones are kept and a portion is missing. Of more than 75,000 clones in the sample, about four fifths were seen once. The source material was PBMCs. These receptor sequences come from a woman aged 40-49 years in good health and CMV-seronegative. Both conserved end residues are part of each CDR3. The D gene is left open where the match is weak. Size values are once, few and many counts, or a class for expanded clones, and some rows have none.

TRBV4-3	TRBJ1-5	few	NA	CASSQELGGWVQPQHF	TGCGCCAGCAGCCAAGAATTGGGAGGGTGGGTTCAGCCCCAGCATTTT
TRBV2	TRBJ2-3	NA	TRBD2	CASNMLAGYHF	TGTGCCAGCAATATGCTAGCGGGTTATCATTTT
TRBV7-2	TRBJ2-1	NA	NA	CASSLNRATYNEQFF	TGTGCCAGCAGCTTAAACAGGGCTACCTACAATGAGCAGTTCTTC
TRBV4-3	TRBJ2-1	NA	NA	CASSQDRLGAYNEQFF	TGCGCCAGCAGCCAAGATAGGCTAGGGGCCTACAATGAGCAGTTCTTC
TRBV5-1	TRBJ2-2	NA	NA	CASSFGGSNTGELSF	TGCGCCAGCAGCTTCGGAGGGTCGAACACCGGGGAGCTGTCTTTT
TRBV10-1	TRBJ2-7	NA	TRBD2	CASSRTSGAPNEQYF	TGCGCCAGCAGTCGGACTAGCGGGGCTCCTAACGAGCAGTACTTC
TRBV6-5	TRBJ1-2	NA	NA	CASSYDWSYGYTF	TGTGCCAGCAGTTACGATTGGAGCTATGGCTACACCTTC
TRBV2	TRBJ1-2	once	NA	CASHIPGVDGYTF	TGTGCCAGCCACATACCGGGGGTTGATGGCTACACCTTC
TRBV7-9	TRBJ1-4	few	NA	CASSRLTGRNEKLFF	TGTGCCAGCAGCCGACTAACAGGGCGGAATGAAAAACTGTTTTTT
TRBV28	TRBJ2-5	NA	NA	CATQGWTQYF	TGTGCCACCCAGGGGTGGACCCAGTACTTC
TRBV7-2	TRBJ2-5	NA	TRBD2	CASSLSRTSPTQETQYF	TGTGCCAGCAGCTTATCAAGGACTAGCCCAACCCAAGAGACCCAGTACTTC
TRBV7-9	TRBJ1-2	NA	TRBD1	CASSTRDSKNYGYTF	TGTGCCAGCAGCACGAGGGACAGCAAAAACTATGGCTACACCTTC
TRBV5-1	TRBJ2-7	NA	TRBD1	CASSYLGQDSYEQYF	TGCGCCAGCAGCTACCTCGGACAGGACTCCTACGAGCAGTACTTC
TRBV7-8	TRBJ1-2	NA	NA	CASSLAQKGAGYPF	TGTGCCAGCAGCTTAGCGCAAAAAGGGGCTGGCTACCCCTTC
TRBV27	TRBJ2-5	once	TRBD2	CASSLSGGSQGTQYF	TGTGCCAGCAGTTTGAGCGGGGGGTCTCAAGGGACCCAGTACTTC
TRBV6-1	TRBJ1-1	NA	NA	CASSYAQWAFF	TGTGCCAGCAGTTACGCGCAATGGGCTTTCTTT
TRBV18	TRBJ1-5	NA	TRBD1	CASSLSGTGVNQPQHF	TGTGCCAGCTCCCTATCCGGGACAGGGGTCAATCAGCCCCAGCATTTT
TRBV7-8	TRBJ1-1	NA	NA	CASRPGSSSWTEAFF	TGTGCCAGCAGGCCCGGGTCGTCATCTTGGACTGAAGCTTTCTTT
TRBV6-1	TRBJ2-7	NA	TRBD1	CASSPTPDRVDEQYF	TGTGCCAGCAGTCCCACCCCCGACAGGGTCGACGAGCAGTACTTC
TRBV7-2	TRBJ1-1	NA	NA	CASSLGSRNTEAFF	TGTGCCAGCAGCTTAGGAAGTAGGAACACTGAAGCTTTCTTT
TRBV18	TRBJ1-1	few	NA	CASSPGQLNEAFF	TGTGCCAGCTCACCTGGACAGCTTAATGAAGCTTTCTTT
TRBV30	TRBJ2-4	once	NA	CAWSVVPADIQYF	TGTGCCTGGAGTGTTGTCCCAGCGGACATTCAGTACTTC
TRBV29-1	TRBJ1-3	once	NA	CSVESLNTIYF	TGCAGCGTTGAGAGCCTCAACACCATATATTTT
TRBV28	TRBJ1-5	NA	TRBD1	CASSPTGQGFDSNQPQHF	TGTGCCAGCAGTCCGACGGGACAGGGCTTCGATAGCAATCAGCCCCAGCATTTT
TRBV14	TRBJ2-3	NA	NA	CASSQEAGSASTDTQYF	TGTGCCAGCAGCCAAGAGGCGGGGTCCGCTAGCACAGATACGCAGTATTTT
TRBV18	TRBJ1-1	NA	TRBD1	CASSGTGDTEAFF	TGTGCCAGCTCCGGGACAGGGGACACTGAAGCTTTCTTT
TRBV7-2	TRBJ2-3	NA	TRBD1	CASSSTGTGVLATQYF	TGTGCCAGCAGCTCCACCGGGACAGGGGTTTTGGCTACGCAGTATTTT
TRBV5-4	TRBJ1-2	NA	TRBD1	CASSPGTGDASGYGYTF	TGTGCCAGCAGCCCCGGGACAGGGGACGCCTCGGGCTACGGCTACACCTTC
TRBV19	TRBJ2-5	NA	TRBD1	CASSGTGSIETQYF	TGTGCCAGTTCGGGGACAGGGAGTATAGAGACCCAGTACTTC
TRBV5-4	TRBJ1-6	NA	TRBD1	CASSSGTVNSPLHF	TGTGCCAGCAGCTCCGGGACAGTGAATTCACCCCTCCACTTT
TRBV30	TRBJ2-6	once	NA	CAWSVRGSGANVLTF	TGTGCCTGGAGTGTAAGGGGTTCTGGGGCCAACGTCCTGACTTTC
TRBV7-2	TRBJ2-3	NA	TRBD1	CASSFSPGTGGTDTQYF	TGTGCCAGCAGCTTCTCACCGGGGACAGGGGGGACAGATACGCAGTATTTT
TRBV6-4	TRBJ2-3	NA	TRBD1	CASSDGQGATDTQYF	TGTGCCAGCAGCGACGGACAGGGGGCAACAGATACGCAGTATTTT
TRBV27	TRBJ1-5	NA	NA	CASSLQGTINQPQHF	TGTGCCAGCAGTTTACAGGGGACCATCAATCAGCCCCAGCATTTT
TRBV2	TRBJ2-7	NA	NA	CASSRDRYEQYF	TGTGCCAGCAGCCGAGACAGATACGAGCAGTACTTC
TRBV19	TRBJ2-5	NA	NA	CASSSRGGAQYF	TGTGCCAGTAGTAGCAGGGGAGGGGCCCAGTACTTC
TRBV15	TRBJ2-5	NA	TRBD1	CATSRVLWQGEETQYF	TGTGCCACCAGCAGAGTGCTCTGGCAGGGGGAAGAGACCCAGTACTTC
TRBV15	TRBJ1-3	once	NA	CATSRTGTGNTIYF	TGTGCCACCAGCAGAACAGGGACTGGAAACACCATATATTTT
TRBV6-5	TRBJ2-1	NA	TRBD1	CASSYDRVSYNEQFF	TGTGCCAGCAGTTACGACAGGGTGTCCTACAATGAGCAGTTCTTC